These 32 T cell receptor beta chains share one sample of origin, sequenced in a study of blood T cell repertoires in COVID-19. Sequencing used immunoSEQ multiplex PCR; TCRdb keeps in-frame clones, though not all of them. The sample lists some 85,000 clones, roughly 80% occurring once. Specimen: peripheral blood. These receptors all stem from a human donor in a cohort sampled during active COVID-19.

The J gene is TRBJ1-2, the V gene TRBV9; D is perhaps TRBD1 (5 bases). The CDR3 runs to 15 residues. V was pared by 0 bases and J by 0 bases, with 9 bases between. Germline-derived CDR1 and CDR2 are SGDLS and YYNGEE. The CDR3 here is CASSVARGSNYGYTF. The CDR3 region has the DNA TGTGCCAGCAGCGTAGCTAGGGGCTCTAACTATGGCTACACCTTC.

The chain has TRBV6-6 and TRBJ1-2, with TRBD1 identical over 9 bases. Trimming at V came to 2 bases and at J to 8 bases, leaving 6 bases not matched to a gene. The V gene's germline CDR1 is MNHNY and CDR2 SVGAGI (reference sequence). This CDR3 spans 14 amino acids. CDR3 sequence (DNA): TGTGCCAGCAGTTACAAGGGACAGGGACAGGGCTACACCTTC. The encoded protein is CASSYKGQGQGYTF.

The J gene is TRBJ1-5, the V gene TRBV15; D unresolved. V dropped 1 base and J dropped 4 bases, with 8 bases sitting between them. The CDR3 contains 14 residues. CDR1 and CDR2 from the germline V gene are LNHNV and YYDKDF (reference sequence). The CDR3 DNA follows: TGTGCCACCAGCAGAGGTGGTGCGAATCAGCCCCAGCATTTT. Translating it yields CATSRGGANQPQHF.

CDR3 amino acids: CASSYLLQGLQETQYF. In nucleotides, the CDR3 is TGTGCCAGCAGTTACCTACTACAGGGTCTCCAAGAGACCCAGTACTTC. This chain uses TRBV6-2 or TRBV6-3 with TRBJ2-5; D perhaps matches TRBD1 (6 bases). Per the germline V gene, CDR1 is MNHEY and CDR2 is SVGEGT. There are 16 residues in the CDR3. Between the trimmed V and J ends, which lost 2 bases and 1 base, there was a span of 14 bases.

The rearrangement links TRBV19 to TRBJ2-7; TRBD2 matches at 13 bases. The CDR3 spans 15 residues. CDR1 LNHDA and CDR2 SQIVND come from the germline V gene (reference sequence). The trim removed 7 bases at V and 5 bases at J, leaving 8 bases unmatched. CDR3 bases: TGTGCCAGTACCCGGACTAGCGGGAGTCAGCACGAGCAGTACTTC. It is translated as CASTRTSGSQHEQYF.

The chain joins TRBV9 to TRBJ2-3, with D possibly matching TRBD2 (5 bases). Germline loops: CDR1 SGDLS, CDR2 YYNGEE. The CDR3 runs 14 residues. Trimming stripped 3 bases from V and 1 base from J, with 9 bases between. In DNA form, the CDR3 reads TGTGCCAGCAGCGGATTTAGCGGCACAGATACGCAGTATTTT. It yields the protein CASSGFSGTDTQYF.

This clone has a handful of counts. The V gene is TRBV7-2, the J gene TRBJ1-1; D is possibly TRBD1 (5 bases). Germline V gives CDR1 SGHTA, CDR2 FQGNSA. V was clipped by 2 bases and J by 5 bases, with 15 bases between them. This CDR3 is built from 15 residues. CDR3 DNA sequence: TGTGCCAGCAGCTTATGGGGGGGAGGGGTTACTGAAGCTTTCTTT. It is translated as CASSLWGGGVTEAFF.

The chain has TRBV7-9 and TRBJ2-1; 9 nucleotides line up with TRBD2. CDR3 length: 16 residues. Trimming at V came to 4 bases and at J to 8 bases, leaving 12 bases not matched to a gene. The germline CDR1 and CDR2 sequences are SEHNR and FQNEAQ (reference sequence). The CDR3 is CASSWRTSETGDEQFF. CDR3 DNA: TGTGCCAGCAGCTGGCGGACTAGCGAGACCGGCGATGAGCAGTTCTTC.

This clone was counted between two and nine times. The V gene is TRBV4-3, the J gene TRBJ2-4; maybe TRBD1 (6 bases). The V end lost 0 bases, the J end lost 0 bases, and 12 bases lay between the germline ends. CDR3 length: 17 residues. Germline-derived CDR1 and CDR2 are LGHNA and YSLEER. The CDR3 DNA reads TGCGCCAGCAGCCAAGATAAATGGGACATAGCCAAAAACATTCAGTACTTC. This codes for CASSQDKWDIAKNIQYF.

V gene TRBV27 combines with J gene TRBJ2-1; tentative D call: TRBD2 (6 bases). Trimming pared 3 bases from V and 7 bases from J, leaving 19 bases between. Germline CDR1 reads MNHEY; CDR2 reads SMNVEV (reference sequence). The CDR3 runs 16 residues. CDR3 sequence: CASSFGIRERVNEQFF. The CDR3 nucleotides read TGTGCCAGCAGTTTTGGGATCCGGGAGAGGGTAAATGAGCAGTTCTTC.

V and J are TRBV24-1 and TRBJ2-3, with TRBD2 matching over 10 bases. The CDR3 consists of 16 residues. Trimming removed 7 bases from V and 0 bases from J; junction bases left unmatched: 6. The germline CDR1 and CDR2 sequences are KGHDR and SFDVKD. Here the CDR3 reads CATRPSGSRSTDTQYF. The CDR3 DNA follows: TGTGCCACCAGACCTAGCGGGAGCCGGAGCACAGATACGCAGTATTTT.

This chain uses TRBV7-8 with TRBJ2-3; 7 bases are a match to TRBD2. The CDR3 is 13 amino acids. V lost 7 bases and J lost 4; bases outside the gene matches: 5. The germline V gene has CDR1 SGHVS and CDR2 FQNEAQ. The CDR3 spells CASTRGRADTQYF. The DNA for the CDR3 is TGTGCCAGCACCCGGGGGAGGGCAGATACGCAGTATTTT.

The CDR3 DNA sequence: TGTGCCAGCAGTCGGGACATAAATAACTATGGCTACACCTTC. It translates to CASSRDINNYGYTF. The V and J genes are TRBV6-6 and TRBJ1-2; perhaps TRBD1 as D (6 bases). The CDR3 is made up of 14 amino acids. CDR1 is MNHNY and CDR2 is SVGAGI in the germline V gene (reference sequence). V was clipped by 5 bases and J by 1 base, with 11 bases between them.

The rearrangement uses TRBV9 and TRBJ2-2, with TRBD2 identical over 7 bases. Germline values: CDR1 SGDLS, CDR2 YYNGEE. After removal of 6 bases from V and 0 bases from J, the junction contained 5 bases not matched to a gene. This CDR3 is built from 15 residues. The CDR3 DNA reads TGTGCCAGCAATCTGGCGGGGGCGAACACCGGGGAGCTGTTTTTT. Residues: CASNLAGANTGELFF.

The rearrangement joins TRBV6-1 to TRBJ1-5; the D gene is possibly TRBD1 (5 bases). CDR3 size: 15 residues. Trimming took 2 bases from V and 2 from J, leaving 10 bases between them. Looked up from germline, CDR1 is MNHNS and CDR2 is SASEGT. The chain's CDR3 is CASSESRARNQPQHF. CDR3 sequence (DNA): TGTGCCAGCAGTGAATCCAGGGCTCGCAATCAGCCCCAGCATTTT.

This clone has only one observation. The rearrangement links TRBV2 to TRBJ2-3, with D perhaps matching TRBD2 (6 bases). The V end was cut by 6 bases, the J end by 1 base, with 20 bases between. Germline loops: CDR1 SNHLY, CDR2 FYNNEI. The CDR3 length is 17 residues. The CDR3, as DNA: TGTGCCAGCAGGGGGTTTAGAGGGAGGACCCGCACAGATACGCAGTATTTT. Encoded protein: CASRGFRGRTRTDTQYF.

The chain employs TRBV28 and TRBJ2-1; TRBD2 matches 12 bases. V lost 6 bases and J lost 15; bases outside the gene matches: 15. The CDR3 covers 15 residues. CDR1 MDHEN and CDR2 SYDVKM come from the germline V gene. The CDR3 DNA is TGTGCCAGCAGGCGGGCTAGCGGGAGGGGCCAGACCGTGTTCTTC. Its translation is CASRRASGRGQTVFF.

V gene TRBV12-2 combines with J gene TRBJ2-1; the table's D call of TRBD2 was not tested on the DNA. TRBV12-2 corresponds to a pseudogene. The length of the CDR3 is 21 residues. Here the CDR3 reads CASRLGPVRTSPRSSYNEQFF. In DNA form, the CDR3 reads TGTGCAAGTCGCTTAGGGCCAGTGAGGACTAGCCCGCGGAGCTCCTACAATGAGCAGTTCTTC.

This chain links TRBV11-2 with TRBJ2-1; 8 positions match TRBD2. With 5 bases clipped from V and 6 bases from J, the junction kept 9 bases outside the gene matches. Germline loops: CDR1 SGHAT, CDR2 FQNNGV. The CDR3 length is 15 residues. The CDR3 DNA reads TGTGCCAGCAGCCCAGTCACTAGCGGCGCCAATGAGCAGTTCTTC. This sequence encodes CASSPVTSGANEQFF.

In the case of this clone: Other DNA sequences in the same sample also yield this CDR3. This chain joins TRBV18 and TRBJ2-7; possibly TRBD2 for D (5 bases). The germline gives CDR1 KGHSH, CDR2 LQKENI. The CDR3 consists of 12 residues. V lost 3 bases, J lost 5 bases, and 8 bases lay in between. CDR3 in amino acids: CASSPQRDEQYF. CDR3 sequence (DNA): TGTGCCAGCTCACCTCAGAGGGACGAGCAGTACTTC.

The V gene is TRBV19, the J gene TRBJ1-5, with 7 bases lining up with TRBD1. Trimming took 5 bases from V and 11 from J; bases not matched to a gene: 9. Germline CDR1 reads LNHDA; CDR2 reads SQIVND (reference sequence). The CDR3 loop spans 13 amino acids. The CDR3, as DNA: TGTGCCAGTAGTCTGAGGGGGCTGAGGACCCAGCATTTT. Its translation is CASSLRGLRTQHF. Full variable domain (remainder filled in from reference TRBV19 and TRBJ1-5): DGGITQSPKYLFRKEGQNVTLSCEQNLNHDAMYWYRQDPGQGLRLIYYSQIVNDFQKGDIAEGYSVSREKKESFPLTVTSAQKNPTAFYLCASSLRGLRTQHFGDGTRLSIL.

V usage is TRBV28 and J usage is TRBJ1-6; 11 bases map to TRBD1. The CDR3 runs to 15 residues. CDR1 MDHEN and CDR2 SYDVKM come from the germline V gene. V lost 2 bases to trimming and J lost 11 bases; unmatched junction nucleotides: 5. In DNA, the CDR3 is TGTGCCAGCAGTTTAGGGACAGGGGGAAGGACACCCCTCCACTTT. This codes for CASSLGTGGRTPLHF.

The chain links TRBV11-1 to TRBJ2-5, with D perhaps TRBD1 (6 bases). CDR3 length: 14 amino acids. CDR1 SGHAT and CDR2 FQDESV come from the germline V gene (reference sequence). V gave up 4 bases and J gave up 0 bases, with 9 bases separating them. The CDR3 here is CASSWDTYQETQYF. DNA for the CDR3: TGTGCCAGCAGCTGGGACACCTACCAAGAGACCCAGTACTTC.

There are a few counts of this clone. The chain uses TRBV2 and TRBJ1-2; TRBD1 is a possible D gene (6 bases). Germline CDR1 and CDR2: SNHLY and FYNNEI. Trimming pared 4 bases from V and 2 bases from J, leaving 11 bases between. The CDR3 consists of 14 residues. The DNA for the CDR3 is TGTGCCAGCAGTGTGGGGGCGCGAAACTATGGCTACACCTTC. The encoded protein is CASSVGARNYGYTF. The variable domain in full, with the rest retrieved from reference TRBV2 and TRBJ1-2, is EPEVTQTPSHQVTQMGQEVILRCVPISNHLYFYWYRQILGQKVEFLVSFYNNEISEKSEIFDDQFSVERPDGSNFTLKIRSTKLEDSAMYFCASSVGARNYGYTFGSGTRLTVV.

The V call is TRBV6-5, the J call TRBJ2-7, with 9 bases that match TRBD1. J lost 0 bases, V lost 7 bases, and 4 bases had no gene match. CDR3 size: 14 residues. CDR1 and CDR2 (germline): MNHEY, SVGAGI. CDR3 sequence: CASTQDRGSYEQYF. The CDR3 DNA reads as TGTGCCAGCACCCAGGACAGGGGCTCCTACGAGCAGTACTTC.

The J gene is TRBJ1-5, the V gene TRBV2; a weak D match, TRBD1 (6 bases). Germline V gene data show CDR1 as SNHLY and CDR2 as FYNNEI. The CDR3 consists of 14 residues. Trimming shortened V by 5 bases and J by 9 bases, and 17 bases separated the two germline ends. CDR3 nucleotide sequence: TGTGCCAGCAGTTTAACAGGGACCGACGTGCCCCAGCATTTT. This translates into CASSLTGTDVPQHF.

The gene calls are TRBV5-6 and TRBJ2-7; 12 bases are shared with TRBD1. CDR3 length: 14 amino acids. The V gene end was trimmed by 3 bases and the J gene end by 4 bases; junction bases not matched to a gene: 2. CDR1 and CDR2 from the germline V gene are SGHDT and YYEEEE. The CDR3 nucleotides are TGTGCCAGCAGCTGGGACAGGGGGCTGTACGAGCAGTACTTC. Translation: CASSWDRGLYEQYF.

The gene calls are TRBV30 and TRBJ2-2; TRBD2 matches at 11 bases. The V segment lost 2 bases and the J segment 7 bases; nucleotides outside the gene matches: 3. CDR1 and CDR2 (germline): GTSNPN, SVGIG (reference sequence). This CDR3 has 14 amino acids. CDR3 protein: CAWSLAGGFGELFF. The CDR3 DNA sequence: TGTGCCTGGAGTCTAGCGGGAGGATTCGGGGAGCTGTTTTTT. Filled out from reference TRBV30 and TRBJ2-2, the complete variable domain reads SQTIHQWPATLVQPVGSPLSLECTVEGTSNPNLYWYRQAAGRGLQLLFYSVGIGQISSEVPQNLSASRPQDRQFILSSKKLLLSDSGFYLCAWSLAGGFGELFFGEGSRLTVL.

The rearrangement links TRBV28 to TRBJ2-7; 8 bases align to TRBD1. After removal of 6 bases from V and 2 bases from J, the junction contained 6 bases not matched to a gene. Germline V CDR1 and CDR2: MDHEN, SYDVKM. The CDR3 is 14 residues long. CDR3 protein: CASSVTGDTYEQYF. CDR3 nucleotides: TGTGCCAGCAGCGTGACAGGGGATACCTACGAGCAGTACTTC.

The rearrangement uses TRBV18 and TRBJ1-5; 7 nucleotides align to TRBD1. Germline-derived CDR1 and CDR2 are KGHSH and LQKENI. CDR3 length equals 20 residues. V was clipped by 4 bases and J by 0 bases; unmatched bases: 18. CDR3 loop: CASSRDTGQANRGSNQPQHF. The CDR3 coding sequence is TGTGCCAGCTCACGCGACACTGGACAGGCGAACAGGGGTAGCAATCAGCCCCAGCATTTT.

The chain carries TRBV24-1 and TRBJ2-5, with D possibly TRBD1 on 5 matching bases. The germline gives CDR1 KGHDR, CDR2 SFDVKD. The CDR3 loop spans 14 amino acids. V was pared by 5 bases and J by 1 base, with 10 bases between. The CDR3 loop reads CATSAPGPQETQYF. The CDR3, as DNA: TGTGCCACCAGTGCCCCAGGGCCCCAAGAGACCCAGTACTTC.

This sequence joins TRBV7-8 and TRBJ1-5; D gene ambiguous. Germline CDR1 SGHVS, CDR2 FQNEAQ. The CDR3 spans 14 residues. The ends were cut back, 1 base at V and 4 bases at J, with 8 bases in the middle. This CDR3 is CASSLGAPNQPQHF. CDR3 coding DNA: TGTGCCAGCAGCTTAGGGGCACCAAATCAGCCCCAGCATTTT.